A few counts support the clone carrying this T cell receptor beta chain. The antigen remains undetermined. There are 15 residues in the CDR3. The V gene end was trimmed by 5 bases and the J gene end by 5 bases; junction bases not matched to a gene: 11. Germline lookup yields CDR1 MNHEY and CDR2 SMNVEV (reference sequence). This sample was taken from a study of T-cell reconstitution after alpha-beta-depleted transplantation in children. Regarding the study as a whole: Fresh T-cell production supplied most of the T-cell counts and diversity seen one year after transplant.

Unique molecular identifiers tagged the TCRbeta library. Each CDR3 protein is one row after TCRdb ran MiXCR on the PCR reads. The sample consists of about 500,000 distinct CDR3 sequences, about an eighth of them appearing once. This TCR came from a female patient aged 2-9 years who had a stem cell transplant for aplastic anemia, so the T cells may come from the graft donor. This specimen was PBMCs, mostly from graft donor cells, taken 180 days after TCRalphabeta/CD19-depleted stem cell transplant. J is TRBJ2-7 and V is TRBV27; 8 bases match TRBD2. The CDR3 loop reads CASSPLGGRLDEQYF. In nucleotides, the CDR3 is TGTGCCAGCAGTCCCCTCGGCGGGAGGCTCGACGAGCAGTACTTC.